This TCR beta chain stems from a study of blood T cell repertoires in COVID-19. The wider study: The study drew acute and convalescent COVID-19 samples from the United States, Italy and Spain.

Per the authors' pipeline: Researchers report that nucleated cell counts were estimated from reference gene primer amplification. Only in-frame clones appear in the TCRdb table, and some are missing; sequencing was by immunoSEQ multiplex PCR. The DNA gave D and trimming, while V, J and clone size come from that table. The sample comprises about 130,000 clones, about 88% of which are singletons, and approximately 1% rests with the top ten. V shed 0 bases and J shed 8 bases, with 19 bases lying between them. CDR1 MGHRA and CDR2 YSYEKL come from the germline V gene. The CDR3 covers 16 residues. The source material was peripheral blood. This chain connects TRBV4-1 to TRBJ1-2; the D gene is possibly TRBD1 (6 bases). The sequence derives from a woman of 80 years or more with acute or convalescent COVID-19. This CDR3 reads CASSQDPRGPTIGYTF. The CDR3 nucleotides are TGCGCCAGCAGCCAAGACCCCAGGGGCCCAACGATAGGCTACACCTTC.